These 10 T cell receptor beta chains were sequenced from one sample in a study of cytomegalovirus exposure and HLA in healthy donors. Researchers ran the PCR with 60 Vbeta and 13 Jbeta primers. The data were produced by immunoSEQ multiplex PCR, yet TCRdb's version contains in-frame clones alone and is incomplete. The table includes around 140,000 clones, 70% to 90% detected once. Sequencing input: PBMCs. The receptors shown here come from a man aged 40-55 years in good health and CMV-seronegative.

For this clone: Its ends do not fully match the called genes, so a read error is possible. The V gene is TRBV7-9, the J gene TRBJ1-1, with D perhaps TRBD1 (5 bases). CDR1 and CDR2 (germline): SEHNR, FQNEAQ (reference sequence). The CDR3 has 12 amino acids. CDR3 in amino acids: CSSSLGGTEAFF. CDR3 bases: TGTTCCAGCAGCTTGGGGGGAACTGAAGCTTTCTTT.

The rearrangement joins TRBV25-1 to TRBJ1-4, with 9 bases matching TRBD1. The CDR3 runs 17 residues. Germline loops: CDR1 MGHDK, CDR2 SYGVNS. V trimming: 8 bases; J trimming: 3 bases; junction bases outside the gene matches: 13. CDR3 in amino acids: CASGPVPGQGSNEKLFF. The CDR3 DNA follows: TGTGCCAGCGGTCCTGTCCCGGGACAGGGATCTAATGAAAAACTGTTTTTT.

This chain connects TRBV29-1 to TRBJ1-1; TRBD1 matches at 10 bases. CDR3 length equals 13 residues. Per the germline V gene, CDR1 is SQVTM and CDR2 is ANQGSEA. V lost 6 bases to trimming and J lost 3 bases; unmatched junction nucleotides: 4. The CDR3 DNA reads TGCAGCGTAGGGACAGGGGCGGACACTGAAGCTTTCTTT. The encoded protein is CSVGTGADTEAFF.

This rearrangement joins TRBV19 to TRBJ2-5, with TRBD2 matching over 10 bases. The J call is doubtful: the DNA matches TRBJ2-7 better. Germline loops: CDR1 LNHDA, CDR2 SQIVND (reference sequence). The length of the CDR3 is 14 residues. For the CDR3, the DNA is TGTGCCAGTAGGAGCGGGGGGGCAGTCCACGAGCAGTACTTC. Its protein product is CASRSGGAVHEQYF.

The rearrangement joins TRBV27 to TRBJ1-5; possibly TRBD1 for D (5 bases). The CDR3 is made up of 15 amino acids. Per germline, CDR1 MNHEY and CDR2 SMNVEV (reference sequence). Trimming shortened V by 5 bases and J by 5 bases, and 16 bases separated the two germline ends. The CDR3 nucleotides read TGTGCCAGCAGTCGAGACTGGGGCAGGGATCAGCCCCAGCATTTT. Amino acids: CASSRDWGRDQPQHF.

V is TRBV5-6 and J is TRBJ2-1; D unresolved. From germline, CDR1 is SGHDT and CDR2 YYEEEE. The CDR3 extends over 13 amino acids. Trimming cost V 6 bases and J 7 bases, with 14 bases left between them. As DNA, the CDR3 is TGTGCCAGCATCCTGACAAGGTTGAATGAGCAGTTCTTC. Its translation is CASILTRLNEQFF.

V gene TRBV21-1 combines with J gene TRBJ2-7; the tabulated D call, TRBD2, remains unverified against the DNA. TRBV21-1 is designated a pseudogene. The CDR3 is 15 residues long. CDR3 DNA: TGTGCCAGCAGCACCCGGACTAGCGTCATGTACGAGCAGTACTTC. Protein product: CASSTRTSVMYEQYF.

CDR3: CASSQDRGGAEQYF. In DNA, the CDR3 is TGCGCCAGCAGCCAAGATAGGGGAGGTGCCGAGCAGTACTTC. This chain joins TRBV4-1 and TRBJ2-7, with D maybe TRBD2 (6 bases). CDR3 length equals 14 residues. Germline values: CDR1 MGHRA, CDR2 YSYEKL. V lost 0 bases to trimming and J lost 6 bases, with 12 bases between them.

This sequence joins TRBV7-2 and TRBJ2-2; 9 bases fit TRBD2. The CDR3 consists of 15 residues. The germline V gene has CDR1 SGHTA and CDR2 FQGNSA. The ends lost 3 bases at V and 3 bases at J; junction bases unmatched: 2. The DNA of the CDR3 is TGTGCCAGCAGCTTGACTAGCGGTTACACCGGGGAGCTGTTTTTT. Translation gives CASSLTSGYTGELFF.

This clone was found once. This chain joins TRBV19 and TRBJ2-2; D is possibly TRBD1 (6 bases). CDR1 and CDR2 from the germline V gene are LNHDA and SQIVND (reference sequence). The V end was cut by 6 bases, the J end by 6 bases, with 14 bases between. The length of the CDR3 is 14 residues. Here the CDR3 reads CASSPVGGAGELFF. The CDR3 nucleotides read TGTGCCAGTAGCCCCGTAGGGGGTGCCGGGGAGCTGTTTTTT.